This TCR beta chain was sequenced during a study of shared clonotypes between healthy human individuals. V was clipped by 5 bases and J by 5 bases, with 13 bases between them. This CDR3 has 14 residues. In germline, CDR1 is SGHTA, CDR2 FQGNSA. Profiled with immunoSEQ multiplex PCR; TCRdb holds only in-frame clones, not every one. The sample has about 1.1 million clones; roughly 74% are singletons. The receptor comes from a man between 18 and 35 years old in good health. Some clones in this sample may be carry-over from other donors' samples. Sequencing input: memory CD4+ T cells from PBMCs. The subset here: CD45RA-negative fraction. V is TRBV7-2 and J is TRBJ2-1, with a possible D match to TRBD1 (6 bases). The CDR3 here is CASSRPDSHNEQFF. CDR3 DNA: TGTGCCAGCAGCCGGCCGGACAGTCACAATGAGCAGTTCTTC.